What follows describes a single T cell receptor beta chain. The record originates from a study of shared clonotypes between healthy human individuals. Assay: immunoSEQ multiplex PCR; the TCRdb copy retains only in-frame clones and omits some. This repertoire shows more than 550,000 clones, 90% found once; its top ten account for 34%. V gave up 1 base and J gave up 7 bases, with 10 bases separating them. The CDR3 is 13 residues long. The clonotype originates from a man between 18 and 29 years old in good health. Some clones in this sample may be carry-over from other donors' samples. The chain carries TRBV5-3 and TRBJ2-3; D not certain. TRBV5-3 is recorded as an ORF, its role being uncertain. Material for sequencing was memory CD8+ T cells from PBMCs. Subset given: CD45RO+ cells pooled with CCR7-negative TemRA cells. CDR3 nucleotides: TGTGCCAGAAGCTTGTGGTCCGGTCATACGCAGTATTTT. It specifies CARSLWSGHTQYF.